A single sample is the source of the 26 T cell receptor beta chains below, sequenced in a study of beta chain features in type 1 diabetes. As every portion of the isolated RNA was reverse transcribed, the sequencing read expressed TCRB transcripts. Sequencing used immunoSEQ multiplex PCR; TCRdb keeps in-frame clones, though not all of them. The table has hundreds of thousands of clones, 8% seen once. The sequencing sample was made of central memory CD4+ T cells from blood. Source of these receptors: a woman between 18 and 29 years old in good health.

The sample holds a few counts of this clone. Written as DNA, the CDR3 is TGTGCCAGCAGCTTGGACGGCGGAGTGGATGAAAAACTGTTTTTT. It codes for CASSLDGGVDEKLFF. The chain links TRBV5-4 to TRBJ1-4; D is unclear. V lost 0 bases to trimming and J lost 6 bases, with 12 bases between them. CDR3 length: 15 amino acids. The germline gives CDR1 SGHNT, CDR2 YYREEE (reference sequence).

The V call is TRBV28, the J call TRBJ2-2; no clear D gene. Germline V CDR1 and CDR2: MDHEN, SYDVKM. Trimming stripped 6 bases from V and 0 bases from J, with 5 bases between. The CDR3 extends over 13 amino acids. CDR3 residues: CASRSANTGELFF. DNA for the CDR3: TGTGCCAGCAGGTCCGCGAACACCGGGGAGCTGTTTTTT.

The sample holds a few counts of this clone. The rearrangement joins TRBV7-9 to TRBJ2-1, with TRBD2 as a possible D gene (6 bases). The V gene's germline CDR1 is SEHNR and CDR2 FQNEAQ (reference sequence). Trimming took off 5 bases at V and 15 bases at J, with 17 bases between the two ends. The CDR3 covers 12 residues. CDR3 coding DNA: TGTGCCAGCAGCCCTACCGGGACTGGGATGTTCTTC. Translating gives CASSPTGTGMFF.

This clone was seen repeatedly, ten times or more. V usage is TRBV7-2 and J usage is TRBJ2-3; 13 nucleotides align to TRBD2. This CDR3 contains 17 residues. Germline V gives CDR1 SGHTA, CDR2 FQGNSA. V shed 2 bases, J shed 0 bases, and the junction held 2 bases outside the gene matches. For the CDR3, the DNA is TGTGCCAGCAGCTTATTGACTAGCGGGAGGAGCACAGATACGCAGTATTTT. Its protein is CASSLLTSGRSTDTQYF. The full variable domain, rest sourced from reference TRBV7-2 and TRBJ2-3, is GAGVSQSPSNKVTEKGKDVELRCDPISGHTALYWYRQSLGQGLEFLIYFQGNSAPDKSGLPSDRFSAERTGGSVSTLTIQRTQQEDSAVYLCASSLLTSGRSTDTQYFGPGTRLTVL.

The V gene is TRBV27, the J gene TRBJ2-1; 9 bases align to TRBD2. Germline values: CDR1 MNHEY, CDR2 SMNVEV (reference sequence). The J segment lost 6 bases and the V segment lost 5 bases, leaving 17 bases of the junction unmatched. The CDR3 extends over 18 amino acids. The CDR3 nucleotides read TGTGCCAGCAGTATCGAACCCGCGGTAGCGGGAGTGGTCAATGAGCAGTTCTTC. This gives the protein CASSIEPAVAGVVNEQFF.

V and J are TRBV5-5 and TRBJ2-7; 7 bases line up with TRBD1. Losses at the gene ends were 4 bases for V and 2 bases for J; bases not matched to a gene: 12. The CDR3 runs to 16 residues. The germline CDR1 and CDR2 sequences are SGHKS and YYEKEE (reference sequence). In nucleotides, the CDR3 is TGTGCCAGCAGCCCCCACGGCGGACAGGTTACCTACGAGCAGTACTTC. Translating gives CASSPHGGQVTYEQYF.

This clone was counted between two and nine times. V usage is TRBV7-2 and J usage is TRBJ2-3; 11 positions match TRBD2. V was clipped by 6 bases and J by 5 bases; unmatched bases: 10. CDR3 length equals 16 residues. CDR1 is SGHTA, CDR2 FQGNSA, per germline. This CDR3 is CASRRIAGGPRDTQYF. CDR3 in DNA: TGTGCCAGCAGAAGAATAGCGGGAGGGCCGAGAGATACGCAGTATTTT.

A few counts support this clone. The chain combines TRBV11-2 with TRBJ2-2; a possible D gene is TRBD1 (5 bases). Germline CDR1 is SGHAT and CDR2 is FQNNGV. The CDR3 is made up of 13 amino acids. The ends were cut back, 5 bases at V and 4 bases at J, with 8 bases in the middle. The CDR3 nucleotides are TGTGCCAGCAGCCCCAGGGCCACCGGGGAGCTGTTTTTT. This sequence encodes CASSPRATGELFF.

V usage is TRBV29-1 and J usage is TRBJ1-1, with D unresolved. This CDR3 has 13 amino acids. The V and J ends lost 2 bases and 4 bases respectively, with 11 bases between them. In germline, CDR1 is SQVTM, CDR2 ANQGSEA. CDR3 region: CSVESGLGTEAFF. CDR3 bases: TGCAGCGTTGAATCCGGGTTGGGCACTGAAGCTTTCTTT.

This clone occurred a few times. This chain links TRBV29-1 with TRBJ2-7, with D unresolved. This CDR3 has 14 amino acids. V was pared by 5 bases and J by 4 bases, with 18 bases between. CDR1 and CDR2 (germline): SQVTM, ANQGSEA. The DNA for the CDR3 is TGCAGCGTTATTGGGGTTCTCTGGCCTTACGAGCAGTACTTC. Its protein product is CSVIGVLWPYEQYF.

V is TRBV5-4 and J is TRBJ2-6; 8 nucleotides align to TRBD2. The V segment lost 3 bases and the J segment 1 base; nucleotides outside the gene matches: 6. Germline-derived CDR1 and CDR2 are SGHNT and YYREEE (reference sequence). The CDR3 extends over 17 amino acids. The DNA for the CDR3 is TGTGCCAGCAGCTGGGGGACTAGATCGTCTGGGGCCAACGTCCTGACTTTC. This sequence encodes CASSWGTRSSGANVLTF.

This clone was seen ten or more times. The V and J genes are TRBV2 and TRBJ2-7; D gene ambiguous. The V and J ends lost 4 bases and 8 bases respectively, with 12 bases between them. The CDR3 covers 12 residues. The germline gives CDR1 SNHLY, CDR2 FYNNEI. The CDR3 DNA sequence: TGTGCCAGCAGTGTACACGCCGTACAGCAGTACTTC. Translated: CASSVHAVQQYF.

This clone has just a few counts. This chain links TRBV25-1 with TRBJ2-5, with 8 positions matching TRBD1. J was trimmed by 3 bases and V by 1 base; bases with no gene match: 7. The CDR3 length is 16 residues. Germline V CDR1 and CDR2: MGHDK, SYGVNS. CDR3 amino acids: CASSEFTGGIKETQYF. CDR3 sequence (DNA): TGTGCCAGCAGTGAATTTACAGGGGGGATTAAAGAGACCCAGTACTTC.

The chain couples TRBV4-2 to TRBJ2-5; D possibly corresponds to TRBD2 (5 bases). The CDR3 is made up of 14 amino acids. V lost 0 bases and J lost 4, with 9 bases in between. Germline CDR1 reads LGHNA; CDR2 reads YNFKEQ. The CDR3 sequence is CASSQDRRRETQYF. CDR3 sequence (DNA): TGTGCCAGCAGCCAAGATAGGAGGCGAGAGACCCAGTACTTC.

As for this clone: This same CDR3 is encoded by further DNA sequences in the sample. The chain combines TRBV29-1 with TRBJ2-5; perhaps TRBD2 as D (6 bases). V lost 7 bases and J 3 bases, leaving 6 bases between the germline ends. This CDR3 comprises 10 residues. Germline V gene data show CDR1 as SQVTM and CDR2 as ANQGSEA. The CDR3 here is CSGGEETQYF. CDR3 nucleotide sequence: TGCAGCGGGGGGGAAGAGACCCAGTACTTC.

The rearrangement links TRBV7-2 to TRBJ2-7; D is ambiguous. The CDR3 loop spans 13 amino acids. From germline, CDR1 is SGHTA and CDR2 FQGNSA. V was cut by 4 bases and J by 1 base, with 8 bases left in between. The CDR3 reads CASSSALSYEQYF. The CDR3 bases are TGTGCCAGCAGCTCAGCTTTGTCCTACGAGCAGTACTTC. Based on the CDR3 plus reference TRBV7-2 and TRBJ2-7, the full variable domain is GAGVSQSPSNKVTEKGKDVELRCDPISGHTALYWYRQSLGQGLEFLIYFQGNSAPDKSGLPSDRFSAERTGGSVSTLTIQRTQQEDSAVYLCASSSALSYEQYFGPGTRLTVT.

This clone occurred a few times. V is TRBV4-1 and J is TRBJ2-7; D is ambiguous. CDR1 and CDR2 from the germline V gene are MGHRA and YSYEKL. Trimming pared 3 bases from V and 4 bases from J, leaving 13 bases between. The CDR3 loop spans 14 amino acids. The CDR3 reads CASSQVGRLYEQYF. The CDR3 DNA follows: TGCGCCAGCAGCCAGGTTGGCCGGTTATACGAGCAGTACTTC.

This chain uses TRBV15 with TRBJ2-1; a weak D match, TRBD2 (7 bases). Germline V CDR1 and CDR2: LNHNV, YYDKDF (reference sequence). This CDR3 has 16 residues. Between the trimmed V and J ends, which lost 2 bases and 6 bases, there was a span of 17 bases. CDR3 loop: CATSRRLQGGGNEQFF. CDR3 nucleotide sequence: TGTGCCACCAGCAGAAGACTACAGGGAGGGGGCAATGAGCAGTTCTTC. Full variable domain (outside the CDR3, taken from reference TRBV15 and TRBJ2-1): DAMVIQNPRYQVTQFGKPVTLSCSQTLNHNVMYWYQQKSSQAPKLLFHYYDKDFNNEADTPDNFQSRRPNTSFCFLDIRSPGLGDTAMYLCATSRRLQGGGNEQFFGPGTRLTVL.

This clone was counted at least ten times. The chain couples TRBV28 to TRBJ2-2; TRBD2 aligns across 11 bases. This CDR3 is built from 19 residues. With 10 bases clipped from V and 0 bases from J, the junction kept 16 bases outside the gene matches. In germline, CDR1 is MDHEN, CDR2 SYDVKM. CDR3 protein: CATSGQRVAGGSNTGELFF. The CDR3, as DNA: TGTGCCACCAGCGGCCAAAGGGTAGCGGGAGGGTCGAACACCGGGGAGCTGTTTTTT.

Only a few counts were recorded for this clone. The rearrangement links TRBV11-3 to TRBJ1-3; weak D call: TRBD1 (5 bases). CDR1 is SGHNT, CDR2 YENEEA, per germline. V shed 5 bases and J shed 0 bases, with 14 bases lying between them. This CDR3 has 16 amino acids. The CDR3 DNA sequence: TGTGCCAGCAGCCCTTGGGGGTCTAACTCTGGAAACACCATATATTTT. This encodes CASSPWGSNSGNTIYF.

This clone was found many times. One junction end disagrees with the germline gene, perhaps due to a read error. The chain carries TRBV7-9 and TRBJ1-2; no clear D gene. Germline values: CDR1 SEHNR, CDR2 FQNEAQ (reference sequence). The CDR3 is 11 amino acids. CDR3 coding DNA: TGTGCCAGCAGCCCTAACCATGGCTACACCTTC. Amino acids: CASSPNHGYTF.

Points on this clone: Other DNA sequences in the sample encode the same CDR3. The chain links TRBV5-1 to TRBJ2-5; 9 bases line up with TRBD1. This CDR3 has 14 amino acids. V lost 3 bases, J lost 1 base, and 1 base stayed unmatched. Germline V gene lookup returns CDR1 SGHRS and CDR2 YFSETQ. The CDR3 is CASSSGQGQETQYF. CDR3 nucleotides: TGCGCCAGCAGCTCGGGACAGGGCCAAGAGACCCAGTACTTC.

This clone was observed a few times. The V and J genes are TRBV4-1 and TRBJ2-1; 11 bases are a match to TRBD2. This CDR3 has 15 residues. Germline V CDR1 and CDR2: MGHRA, YSYEKL. The J segment lost 5 bases and the V segment lost 6 bases, leaving 6 bases of the junction unmatched. CDR3 loop: CASREGLAENNEQFF. CDR3 coding DNA: TGCGCCAGCAGGGAGGGACTAGCGGAAAACAATGAGCAGTTCTTC.

Only a few counts were recorded for this clone. V gene TRBV7-6 combines with J gene TRBJ2-5, with 12 bases fitting TRBD2. Germline V gene lookup returns CDR1 SGHVS and CDR2 FNYEAQ. This CDR3 is built from 16 residues. Germline trimming cut 8 bases from V and 5 bases from J; bases unmatched to any gene: 12. DNA of the CDR3: TGTGCCAGCGCCGTACGGACTAGCGGGATAGACGAGACCCAGTACTTC. Translation gives CASAVRTSGIDETQYF.

In its sample, this clone was seen a few times. This sequence joins TRBV4-2 and TRBJ2-7; D not resolved. V lost 1 base and J 4 bases, leaving 8 bases between the germline ends. Germline loops: CDR1 LGHNA, CDR2 YNFKEQ. The CDR3 totals 13 residues. The CDR3, as DNA: TGTGCCAGCAGCCAAGTCGGAGTATACGAGCAGTACTTC. Encoded protein: CASSQVGVYEQYF.

This clone was recorded many times. The chain has TRBV5-1 and TRBJ2-3; D ambiguous. The germline V gene encodes CDR1 SGHRS and CDR2 YFSETQ. V lost 2 bases, J lost 3 bases, and 13 bases lay in between. The CDR3 runs to 15 residues. CDR3 sequence (DNA): TGCGCCAGCAGCTTAGCTGGGTATGGGACAGATACGCAGTATTTT. Residues: CASSLAGYGTDTQYF.